These 8 T cell receptor beta chains came from one sample sequenced in a study of early T cells in non-severe SARS-CoV-2 infection. Using its own MiXCR run on the 5' RACE reads, TCRdb lists one record per CDR3 protein. The sample lists 100,000 to 130,000 distinct CDR3 sequences, about 12% seen once, with around 3.1% in the top ten. Sequencing used whole blood. Source of these receptors: an adult who was a healthcare worker with PCR-confirmed SARS-CoV-2 infection or an uninfected control (not recorded which).

This clonotype was seen repeatedly, ten times or more. This chain links TRBV18 with TRBJ1-1, with 8 bases lining up with TRBD1. This CDR3 comprises 17 residues. CDR1 KGHSH and CDR2 LQKENI come from the germline V gene. The V gene end was trimmed by 0 bases and the J gene end by 4 bases; junction bases not matched to a gene: 10. CDR3 amino acids: CASSPPGQGGMSTEAFF. CDR3 bases: TGTGCCAGCTCACCACCCGGACAGGGCGGGATGAGCACTGAAGCTTTCTTT.

The table lists this clonotype with a few counts. The rearrangement joins TRBV29-1 to TRBJ2-7, with 7 bases aligning to TRBD1. The germline V gene has CDR1 SQVTM and CDR2 ANQGSEA. The CDR3 contains 13 residues. The junction had 7 bases not matched to a gene; V was cut back by 7 bases and J by 1 base. The CDR3: CSAPGDSSYEQYF. The CDR3 nucleotides read TGCAGCGCCCCCGGGGACAGTTCCTACGAGCAGTACTTC.

This clonotype was detected only once. A read error may be the cause here, since a much bigger clone is one base away. The rearrangement uses TRBV10-3 and TRBJ2-7; 7 positions agree with TRBD1. This CDR3 comprises 14 residues. J was trimmed by 6 bases and V by 7 bases; bases with no gene match: 12. From germline, CDR1 is ENHRY and CDR2 SYGVKD. The CDR3 protein is CAINPGQWSGEQYF. Here the CDR3 DNA reads TGTGCCATCAATCCGGGACAGTGGTCGGGCGAGCAGTACTTC.

The chain joins TRBV13 to TRBJ2-7, with a possible D match to TRBD2 (5 bases). From germline, CDR1 is PRHDT and CDR2 FYEKMQ (reference sequence). The V end was cut by 0 bases, the J end by 11 bases, with 14 bases between. The CDR3 has 13 residues. As DNA, the CDR3 is TGTGCCAGCAGCTTAGGCCGGGGTGCCGTTAAGTACTTC. This translates into CASSLGRGAVKYF.

This clonotype occurred many times. The genes are TRBV29-1 and TRBJ2-2; D is ambiguous. The germline V and J ends were trimmed by 1 base and 1 base, with 13 bases remaining between them. The CDR3 is 16 residues long. The V gene's germline CDR1 is SQVTM and CDR2 ANQGSEA. The CDR3, as DNA: TGCAGCGTTGAAGCCTGGGGTACTAAGAACACCGGGGAGCTGTTTTTT. This gives the protein CSVEAWGTKNTGELFF.

This clonotype occurred a few times. This chain connects TRBV5-5 to TRBJ2-7; D may be TRBD2 (7 bases). Trimming removed 3 bases from V and 6 bases from J, with 16 bases in between. Germline CDR1 reads SGHKS; CDR2 reads YYEKEE (reference sequence). The CDR3 extends over 14 amino acids. As DNA, the CDR3 is TGTGCCAGCAGCTCCGTGGGGGGGGCCCGCGAGCAGTACTTC. Protein: CASSSVGGAREQYF.

This clonotype was found many times. The CDR3 sequence: CSASRAQETQYF. The CDR3 DNA reads as TGCAGCGCCTCCAGGGCCCAAGAGACCCAGTACTTC. This chain uses TRBV29-1 with TRBJ2-5; D perhaps matches TRBD1 (5 bases). The CDR3 is made up of 12 amino acids. V was pared by 7 bases and J by 1 base, with 10 bases between. In germline, CDR1 is SQVTM, CDR2 ANQGSEA.

This clonotype turned up a few times. The chain links TRBV12-3 or TRBV12-4 to TRBJ2-7, with a tentative D call TRBD1 (6 bases). V was cut by 7 bases and J by 1 base, with 11 bases left in between. CDR3 length: 13 residues. CDR3 sequence (DNA): TGTGCCAGCACCTCCCAGGGGTCCTACGAGCAGTACTTC. Translation gives CASTSQGSYEQYF.